Listed here are 24 T cell receptor beta chains from one sample, sequenced in a study of glioma-infiltrating T cells. Using RNA template, CDR3s of TCR alpha and beta were amplified with iRepertoire arm-PCR. TCRdb re-analysed the multiplex PCR reads in MiXCR, keeping a single row per CDR3 protein. The sample has more than 300,000 distinct CDR3 sequences, more than 35% seen once. Sequences were obtained from glioma tissue, nonneoplastic brain tissue, or PBMCs (not recorded which). Receptor source: a human donor with low-grade glioma or glioblastoma, undergoing nonglioma brain surgery, or in good health (not recorded which).

As concerns this clonotype: A read error may explain this, as a much larger clone is one base away. The CDR3 does not close with the conserved phenylalanine or tryptophan, likely indicating a read error. The chain uses TRBV6-2 or TRBV6-3 and TRBJ1-5; weak D call: TRBD1 (6 bases). The CDR3 extends over 15 amino acids. Trimming left V 3 bases short and J 5 bases short, with 14 bases between. CDR1 is MNHEY and CDR2 is SVGEGT in the germline V gene. The DNA for the CDR3 is TGTGCCAGCAGTTATGGTTCAGGGGCCCATCAGCCCCAGCATTCT. As protein: CASSYGSGAHQPQHS.

This clonotype was counted ten times or more. V gene TRBV20-1 combines with J gene TRBJ2-7, with D perhaps assigned TRBD1 or TRBD2 (5 bases each). Deletions cut 8 bases from V and 6 bases from J, with 29 bases between. The CDR3 consists of 16 residues. Germline V gives CDR1 DFQATT, CDR2 SNEGSKA (reference sequence). The CDR3: CSSNGESGTNLAEQYF. CDR3 DNA: TGCAGTTCGAACGGGGAATCCGGGACCAACCTGGCCGAGCAGTACTTC.

This clonotype occurred many times. The V and J genes are TRBV6-1 and TRBJ1-5; D is ambiguous. There are 13 residues in the CDR3. Trimming shortened V by 5 bases and J by 5 bases, and 10 bases separated the two germline ends. CDR1 and CDR2 (germline): MNHNS, SASEGT. CDR3: CASSTRSHQPQHF. In nucleotides, the CDR3 is TGTGCCAGCAGTACGAGATCTCATCAGCCCCAGCATTTT.

As regards this clonotype: A read error may explain this, as a much larger clone is one base away. In nucleotides, the CDR3 is TGCAGTGCTATAGATTGGGCGGCTTTGGTCTACGAGCAGTACTTC. This encodes CSAIDWAALVYEQYF. The chain combines TRBV20-1 with TRBJ2-7; D remains unclear. CDR1 and CDR2 (germline): DFQATT, SNEGSKA (reference sequence). This CDR3 region has 15 residues. V shed 4 bases and J shed 3 bases, with 19 bases lying between them.

With regard to this clonotype: This may arise from a read error, as a much more abundant clone is one base away. The gene calls are TRBV20-1 and TRBJ2-7; D ambiguous. Germline V gene sequence: CDR1 DFQATT, CDR2 SNEGSKA (reference sequence). The CDR3 has 13 amino acids. The germline V and J ends were trimmed by 3 bases and 1 base, with 10 bases remaining between them. CDR3 nucleotide sequence: TGCAGTGCTAGCAGGCGCCAGTCCTACGAGCAGTACTTC. As protein: CSASRRQSYEQYF.

This chain connects TRBV15 to TRBJ1-5; D is uncertain. Deletions cut 0 bases from V and 0 bases from J, with 18 bases between. The CDR3 length is 19 residues. Germline assignment: CDR1 LNHNV and CDR2 YYDKDF (reference sequence). The chain's CDR3 is CATSRDGPWQAPSNQPQHF. CDR3 nucleotides: TGTGCCACCAGCAGAGATGGGCCATGGCAGGCGCCTAGCAATCAGCCCCAGCATTTT.

The chain is built from TRBV7-2 and TRBJ2-7; D possibly corresponds to TRBD2 (6 bases). CDR1 is SGHTA, CDR2 FQGNSA, per germline. The V end lost 1 base, the J end lost 0 bases, and 13 bases lay between the germline ends. There are 16 residues in the CDR3. CDR3 region: CASSLGGAGSSYEQYF. The CDR3 DNA sequence: TGTGCCAGCAGCTTAGGAGGGGCGGGAAGCTCCTACGAGCAGTACTTC.

This clonotype was seen more than once but under ten times. The chain links TRBV6-1 to TRBJ1-1, with unresolved D. CDR1 and CDR2 (germline): MNHNS, SASEGT. Trimming removed 5 bases from V and 1 base from J, with 11 bases in between. The CDR3 extends over 14 amino acids. The CDR3 DNA reads as TGTGCCAGCAGTCCCCAATCCGGGAACACTGAAGCTTTCTTT. Translating it yields CASSPQSGNTEAFF.

This clonotype showed up just a few times. The genes are TRBV20-1 and TRBJ2-3; TRBD2 matches at 14 bases. The CDR3 sequence is 17 residues long. Germline V gene sequence: CDR1 DFQATT, CDR2 SNEGSKA (reference sequence). V shed 0 bases, J shed 5 bases, and the junction held 7 bases outside the gene matches. CDR3 in DNA: TGCAGTGCTAGAGATCAGGGACTAGCGGGAGTTGAAGATACGCAGTATTTT. It encodes CSARDQGLAGVEDTQYF.

This clonotype was seen just once. A much larger clone differs by one base, so this may be a read error. V gene TRBV27 combines with J gene TRBJ1-5; 9 bases agree with TRBD1. Germline loops: CDR1 MNHEY, CDR2 SMNVEV (reference sequence). This CDR3 is 14 amino acids long. Here the CDR3 DNA reads TGTGCCAGCGGTTTGGGACAGGGTGGGCAGCCCCAGCATTTT. Its protein product is CASGLGQGGQPQHF.

As concerns this clonotype: A much larger clone is a single base away; this may be a read error. The J gene is TRBJ1-1, the V gene TRBV18, with D unclear. CDR3 length: 14 amino acids. The germline V gene has CDR1 KGHSH and CDR2 LQKENI. Written as DNA, the CDR3 is TGTGCCAGCTCCGTCACCGCCTCGAACACTAAAGCTTTCTTT. This translates into CASSVTASNTKAFF. Full variable domain (remainder filled in from reference TRBV18 and TRBJ1-1): NAGVMQNPRHLVRRRGQEARLRCSPMKGHSHVYWYRQLPEEGLKFMVYLQKENIIDESGMPKERFSAEFPKEGPSILRIQQVVRGDSAAYFCASSVTASNTKAFFGQGTRLTVV.

In the case of this clonotype: A clone one base away is much larger, so this may be a read error. This chain joins TRBV6-2 or TRBV6-3 and TRBJ2-7, with 7 bases that match TRBD2. This CDR3 region has 15 residues. Germline CDR1 reads MNHEY; CDR2 reads SVGEGT. CDR3 region: CASSYFAGVSYEQYF. The CDR3 bases are TGTGCCAGCAGCTACTTCGCGGGGGTCTCCTACGAGCAGTACTTC.

This clonotype was picked up many times. This sequence joins TRBV27 and TRBJ1-5; no clear D gene. With 3 bases removed from V and 4 bases from J, the gap between germline ends came to 7 bases. Germline V gene sequence: CDR1 MNHEY, CDR2 SMNVEV (reference sequence). The CDR3 length is 13 residues. The CDR3 bases are TGTGCCAGCAGTTTGACCGATAATCAGCCCCAGCATTTT. This encodes CASSLTDNQPQHF.

In its sample, this clonotype was seen a few times. The chain carries TRBV11-1 and TRBJ2-1, with TRBD2 matching 13 bases. This CDR3 spans 15 amino acids. V was pared by 5 bases and J by 9 bases, with 7 bases of the junction left unmatched. Germline CDR1 and CDR2: SGHAT and FQDESV (reference sequence). The CDR3 region is CASSLTGLAGVEQFF. The CDR3 bases are TGTGCCAGCAGCCTTACTGGACTAGCGGGAGTTGAGCAGTTCTTC. Filled out from reference TRBV11-1 and TRBJ2-1, the complete variable domain reads EAEVAQSPRYKITEKSQAVAFWCDPISGHATLYWYRQILGQGPELLVQFQDESVVDDSQLPKDRFSAERLKGVDSTLKIQPAELGDSAMYLCASSLTGLAGVEQFFGPGTRLTVL.

Turning to this clonotype: A much more abundant neighbour one base away suggests this may be a read error. The gene calls are TRBV4-2 and TRBJ1-1; D gene uncertain. Germline values: CDR1 LGHNA, CDR2 YNFKEQ. The CDR3 is made up of 14 amino acids. CDR3 nucleotide sequence: TGTGCCAGCAGCCAAGATGGGAGGCACACTAAAGCTTTCTTT. Its protein is CASSQDGRHTKAFF.

Note on this clonotype: This may be a read error, as it is one base from a much larger clone. The J gene is TRBJ2-1, the V gene TRBV7-9, with a tentative D call TRBD1 (5 bases). V was cut by 3 bases and J by 10 bases, with 19 bases left in between. The germline V gene encodes CDR1 SEHNR and CDR2 FQNEAQ (reference sequence). CDR3 length equals 15 residues. The CDR3 loop reads CASSLGQAEEDEQFF. For the CDR3, the DNA is TGTGCCAGCAGCTTGGGGCAGGCGGAAGAGGACGAGCAGTTCTTC.

This clonotype has a single count. The V and J genes are TRBV20-1 and TRBJ2-1, with 9 bases fitting TRBD2. Germline CDR1 is DFQATT and CDR2 is SNEGSKA (reference sequence). The CDR3 sequence is 17 residues long. Trimming removed 5 bases from V and 1 base from J; junction bases left unmatched: 12. The CDR3 nucleotides are TGCAGTGCTCGCAGGACTAGCGTGAGTCTTTCCTACAATGAGCAGTTCTTC. It yields the protein CSARRTSVSLSYNEQFF.

The chain recombines TRBV20-1 with TRBJ2-1; the D gene is possibly TRBD2 (6 bases). This CDR3 has 15 amino acids. V lost 6 bases and J lost 10, with 25 bases in between. Germline V CDR1 and CDR2: DFQATT, SNEGSKA (reference sequence). The CDR3 spells CSAPKAGKRSYEQFF. Written as DNA, the CDR3 is TGCAGTGCGCCGAAGGCGGGAAAAAGATCCTACGAGCAGTTCTTC.

This clonotype was seen ten or more times. The chain is built from TRBV28 and TRBJ2-7, with no clear D. In germline, CDR1 is MDHEN, CDR2 SYDVKM. The V gene lost 4 bases and the J gene lost 8 bases, with 12 bases spanning the gap. There are 12 residues in the CDR3. The CDR3 sequence is CASSSIEYKQYF. In nucleotides, the CDR3 is TGTGCCAGCAGTTCCATTGAATACAAGCAGTACTTC.

The chain has TRBV6-2 or TRBV6-3 and TRBJ1-5, with TRBD1 identical over 8 bases. V lost 2 bases, J lost 5 bases, and 11 bases stayed unmatched. This CDR3 is 17 amino acids long. CDR1 and CDR2 (germline): MNHEY, SVGEGT. The CDR3 is CASSYARGQGFHQPQHF. The DNA for the CDR3 is TGTGCCAGCAGTTACGCTCGCGGACAGGGCTTCCATCAGCCCCAGCATTTT.

The sample holds many counts of this clonotype. V and J are TRBV20-1 and TRBJ2-1, with D possibly TRBD1 on 5 matching bases. This CDR3 is built from 11 residues. V lost 0 bases to trimming and J lost 10 bases, with 7 bases between them. The germline gives CDR1 DFQATT, CDR2 SNEGSKA (reference sequence). The CDR3 loop is CSARDHREQFF. CDR3 nucleotide sequence: TGCAGTGCTAGAGATCACAGGGAGCAGTTCTTC.

This clonotype was detected ten times or more. The V and J genes are TRBV28 and TRBJ1-2; weak D call: TRBD1 (5 bases). Trimming stripped 6 bases from V and 4 bases from J, with 21 bases between. Germline V lookup: CDR1 MDHEN, CDR2 SYDVKM. This CDR3 spans 16 amino acids. CDR3 nucleotide sequence: TGTGCCAGCAGACCGACAGACGGTGCCCCTAGCTATGGCTACACCTTC. Residues: CASRPTDGAPSYGYTF.

This clonotype turned up a few times. This chain uses TRBV6-2 or TRBV6-3 with TRBJ1-1; 9 bases are shared with TRBD1. CDR3 length: 14 residues. The trim removed 7 bases at V and 4 bases at J, leaving 7 bases unmatched. CDR1 MNHEY and CDR2 SVGEGT come from the germline V gene. DNA of the CDR3: TGTGCCAGCATCCTACAGGGGGCGAGCACTGAAGCTTTCTTT. Protein product: CASILQGASTEAFF.

The chain is built from TRBV27 and TRBJ2-3; 10 bases are a match to TRBD2. Losses at the gene ends were 8 bases for V and 6 bases for J; bases not matched to a gene: 11. There are 15 residues in the CDR3. CDR1 is MNHEY and CDR2 is SMNVEV in the germline V gene (reference sequence). The DNA for the CDR3 is TGTGCCAGCCGCCACACTAGCGGGAAGGCGGATACGCAGTATTTT. It translates to CASRHTSGKADTQYF.